The clone carrying this T cell receptor (beta chain) has just a few counts. The data were taken from a study of blood T cell repertoires in COVID-19. In the study overall: COVID-19 samples from acute and convalescent phases originated in the United States, Italy and Spain. Sources were T cells, B-cell-depleted T cells, or PBMCs; the material itself was cDNA or gDNA.

Clones were read by immunoSEQ multiplex PCR, and TCRdb kept only the in-frame ones, dropping some. Of approximately 240,000 clones in the sample, 79% were seen once. The CDR3 runs 14 residues. The V gene lost 8 bases and the J gene lost 1 base, with 14 bases spanning the gap. From germline, CDR1 is LNHDA and CDR2 SQIVND (reference sequence). This receptor was taken from a woman aged 40 to 50 with active or convalescent COVID-19. Input material: peripheral blood. The chain is built from TRBV19 and TRBJ1-1; TRBD1 might be the D (5 bases). The CDR3: CASRPTDTNTEAFF. CDR3 coding DNA: TGTGCCAGTCGACCGACAGACACGAACACTGAAGCTTTCTTT.